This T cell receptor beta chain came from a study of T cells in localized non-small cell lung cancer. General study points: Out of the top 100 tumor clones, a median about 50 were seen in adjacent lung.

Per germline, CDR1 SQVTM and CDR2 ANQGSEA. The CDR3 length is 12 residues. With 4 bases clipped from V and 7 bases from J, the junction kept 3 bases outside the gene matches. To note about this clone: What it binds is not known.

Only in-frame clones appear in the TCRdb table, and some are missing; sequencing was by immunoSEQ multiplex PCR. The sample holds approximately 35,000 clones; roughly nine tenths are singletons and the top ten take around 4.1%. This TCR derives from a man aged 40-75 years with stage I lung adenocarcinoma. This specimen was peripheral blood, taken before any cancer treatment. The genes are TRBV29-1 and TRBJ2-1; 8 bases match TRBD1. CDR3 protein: CSVGQGRNEQFF. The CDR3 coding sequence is TGCAGCGTTGGACAGGGGCGGAATGAGCAGTTCTTC.